This T cell receptor (beta chain) was profiled in a study of PD-1 blockade in classical Hodgkin lymphoma. TCRdb's table, derived via immunoSEQ multiplex PCR, lists solely in-frame clones and lacks some. Here the sample spans about 15,000 clones, around 83% being singletons. Trimming pared 0 bases from V and 0 bases from J, leaving 11 bases between. Per germline, CDR1 LNHDA and CDR2 SQIVND (reference sequence). The CDR3 has 17 amino acids. All trial patients relapsed after autologous stem cell transplantation. This TCR was sampled from a human donor with classical Hodgkin lymphoma. J is TRBJ2-2 and V is TRBV19; either TRBD1 or TRBD2 may fit D (6 bases each). Sequenced material: peripheral blood mononuclear cells (PBMCs), taken at baseline. CDR3 region: CASSIDLRGANTGELFF. The CDR3 region has the DNA TGTGCCAGTAGTATAGATTTGAGGGGGGCGAACACCGGGGAGCTGTTTTTT.